These T cell receptor beta chains were read from a single sample in a study of blood T cell repertoires in COVID-19. Generated by immunoSEQ multiplex PCR, the TCRdb table keeps only in-frame clones and is missing some. The sample contains hundreds of thousands of clones, 90% of which appear only once. The sequenced sample was PBMCs or T cells enriched from blood (not recorded which). The origin of the receptors is a man under 40 who had recovered from COVID-19. Each CDR3 is given with its conserved first and last residue. A D gene is named only where the DNA matches it firmly. Not every row has a clone size; where given, it reads once, few, many or a size class.

v_call	d_call	clone_size	j_call	cdr3_aa	cdr3_nt
TRBV6-1	.	.	TRBJ1-4	CASSEELGLEKLFF	TGTGCCAGCAGTGAAGAGTTGGGACTTGAAAAACTGTTTTTT
TRBV10-3	TRBD1	once	TRBJ1-2	CAIREGQVGGYTF	TGTGCCATCAGAGAAGGACAGGTTGGCGGCTACACCTTC
TRBV13	.	.	TRBJ2-2	CASSLEAPGELFF	TGTGCCAGCAGCTTAGAAGCCCCCGGGGAGCTGTTTTTT
TRBV20-1	.	.	TRBJ1-2	CSAKQTYGYTF	TGCAGTGCTAAACAAACCTATGGCTACACCTTC
TRBV7-9	.	.	TRBJ1-1	CASSIPPGGNTEAFF	TGTGCCAGCAGCATCCCCCCCGGGGGGAACACTGAAGCTTTCTTT
TRBV30	.	.	TRBJ1-2	CAWSVGVTGGGYTF	TGTGCCTGGAGTGTAGGGGTAACAGGTGGCGGCTACACCTTC
TRBV25-1	.	.	TRBJ2-5	CASSEGQGGETQYF	TGTGCCAGCAGTGAAGGTCAGGGTGGGGAGACCCAGTACTTC
TRBV18	TRBD1	.	TRBJ1-3	CASSPPWDRPSGNTIYF	TGTGCCAGCTCACCACCGTGGGACAGACCCTCTGGAAACACCATATATTTT
TRBV5-7	TRBD1	.	TRBJ1-2	CASSYYLCRDSLPGYTF	TGTGCCAGCAGCTATTATTTATGCCGGGACAGCTTACCTGGCTACACCTTC
TRBV19	.	.	TRBJ1-5	CASSINDNNQPQHF	TGTGCCAGTAGTATCAACGACAACAATCAGCCCCAGCATTTT
TRBV11-2	TRBD1	.	TRBJ1-6	CASSLQDREDNSPLHF	TGTGCCAGCAGCTTACAAGACAGGGAAGATAATTCACCCCTCCACTTT
TRBV3-1/TRBV3-2	TRBD1	.	TRBJ2-3	CASSQGTGPDTQYF	TGTGCCAGCAGCCAAGGGACAGGGCCAGATACGCAGTATTTT
TRBV13	.	.	TRBJ2-1	CASSSGTKNEQFF	TGTGCCAGCAGCTCCGGGACAAAGAATGAGCAGTTCTTC
TRBV28	.	.	TRBJ1-3	CASSLGGSGNTIYF	TGTGCCAGCAGTTTAGGAGGCTCTGGAAACACCATATATTTT
TRBV19	TRBD1	.	TRBJ1-6	CASSISLTGTANSPLHF	TGTGCCAGTAGTATCTCCCTGACCGGGACAGCGAATTCACCCCTCCACTTT